This T cell receptor (beta chain) was observed in a study of blood T cell repertoires in COVID-19. Study-wide context: The analysed material was cDNA or gDNA that came from T cells, B-cell-depleted T cells, or PBMCs.

Deletions cut 4 bases from V and 2 bases from J, with 21 bases between. Germline assignment: CDR1 GTSNPN and CDR2 SVGIG (reference sequence). This CDR3 spans 16 amino acids. Method: immunoSEQ multiplex PCR; TCRdb's copy keeps in-frame clones and lacks some. Of roughly 200,000 clones in the sample, around 87% were seen once. The chain combines TRBV30 with TRBJ2-7; a possible D gene is TRBD2 (6 bases). The sample taken for sequencing was peripheral blood. This receptor was obtained from a man aged 55 to 70 with acute or convalescent COVID-19. For the CDR3, the DNA is TGTGCCTGGATTACTAGAGGGTTGCGGGGTACCTACGAGCAGTACTTC. It is translated as CAWITRGLRGTYEQYF.